This T cell receptor beta chain was captured in a study of tumor and adjacent non-tumor tissue in lung cancer. Three rounds of nested PCR, following a modified ARM-PCR protocol, produced the TCRbeta library. A single record per CDR3 protein comes from TCRdb applying MiXCR to the multiplex PCR reads. Counted here are about 90,000 distinct CDR3 sequences, around 80% occurring once; the ten biggest clones make up 21%. This sample's RNA came from whole unsorted tissue. The normal lung tissue was taken more than 3 cm from the tumor edge. As to this clonotype: Mismatch with germline at one junction end may stem from a read error.

Germline CDR1 and CDR2: MNHNS and SASEGT. CDR3 length equals 17 residues. The chain uses TRBV6-1 and TRBJ2-5, with 10 bases lining up with TRBD2. Sequenced material: distant non-tumor lung tissue. The TCR sequence derives from a woman aged 45-65 years with non-small cell lung cancer. Here the CDR3 DNA reads TGTGCCAGTAGCCGAAGCGAAGCGGGAGGGGGTCAAGAGACCCAGCACTTC. Protein: CASSRSEAGGGQETQHF.